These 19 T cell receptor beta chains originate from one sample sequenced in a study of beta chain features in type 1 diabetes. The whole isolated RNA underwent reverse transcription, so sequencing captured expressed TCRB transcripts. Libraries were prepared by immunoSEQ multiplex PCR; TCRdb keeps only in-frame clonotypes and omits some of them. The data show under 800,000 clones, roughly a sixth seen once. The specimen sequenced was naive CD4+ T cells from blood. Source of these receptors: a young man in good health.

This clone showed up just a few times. CDR3 bases: TGTGCCAGCAGTGCATTCGGACAGGGTTCGCGTAACTATGGCTACACCTTC. As protein: CASSAFGQGSRNYGYTF. The chain uses TRBV27 and TRBJ1-2, with 8 bases lining up with TRBD1. Germline CDR1 is MNHEY and CDR2 is SMNVEV (reference sequence). There are 17 residues in the CDR3. J gave up 1 base and V 5 bases, and 12 bases lay outside the gene matches.

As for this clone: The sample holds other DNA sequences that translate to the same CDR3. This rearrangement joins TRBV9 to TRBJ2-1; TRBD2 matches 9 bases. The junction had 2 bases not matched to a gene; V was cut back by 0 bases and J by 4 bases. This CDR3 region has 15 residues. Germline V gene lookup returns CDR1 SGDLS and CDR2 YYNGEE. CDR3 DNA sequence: TGTGCCAGCAGCGTAGACCTAGCGGGATACAATGAGCAGTTCTTC. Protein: CASSVDLAGYNEQFF.

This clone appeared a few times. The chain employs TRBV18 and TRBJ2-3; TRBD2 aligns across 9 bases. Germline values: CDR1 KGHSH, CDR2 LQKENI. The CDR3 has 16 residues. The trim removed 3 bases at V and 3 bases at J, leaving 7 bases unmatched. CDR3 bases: TGTGCCAGCTCACCTCTCTTAGCGGGAGTAACAGATACGCAGTATTTT. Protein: CASSPLLAGVTDTQYF.

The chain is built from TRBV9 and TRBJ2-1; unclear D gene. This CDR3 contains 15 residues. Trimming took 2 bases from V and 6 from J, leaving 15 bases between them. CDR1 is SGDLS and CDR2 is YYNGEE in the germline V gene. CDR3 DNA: TGTGCCAGCAGCGTGATGGATAGCTTGGCCAATGAGCAGTTCTTC. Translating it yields CASSVMDSLANEQFF.

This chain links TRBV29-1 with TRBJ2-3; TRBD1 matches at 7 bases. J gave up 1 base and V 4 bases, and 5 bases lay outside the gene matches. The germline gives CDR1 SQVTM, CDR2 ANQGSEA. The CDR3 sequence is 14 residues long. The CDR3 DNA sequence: TGCAGCGTTGTTGACAGGGTGGGCACAGATACGCAGTATTTT. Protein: CSVVDRVGTDTQYF.

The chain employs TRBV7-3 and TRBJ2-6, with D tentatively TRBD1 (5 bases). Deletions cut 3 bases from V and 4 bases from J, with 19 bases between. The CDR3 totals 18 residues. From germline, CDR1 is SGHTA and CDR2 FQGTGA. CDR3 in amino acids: CASSLYTGFFSGANVLTF. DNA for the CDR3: TGTGCCAGCAGCTTGTACACAGGATTTTTCTCCGGGGCCAACGTCCTGACTTTC.

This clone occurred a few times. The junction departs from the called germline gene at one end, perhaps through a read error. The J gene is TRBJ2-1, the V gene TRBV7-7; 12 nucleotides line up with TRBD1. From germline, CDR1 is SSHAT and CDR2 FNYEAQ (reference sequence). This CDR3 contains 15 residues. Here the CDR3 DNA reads TGTGCTAGCAGCCGTGGGACAGGGGGCGGGGATGAGCAGTTCTTC. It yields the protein CASSRGTGGGDEQFF.

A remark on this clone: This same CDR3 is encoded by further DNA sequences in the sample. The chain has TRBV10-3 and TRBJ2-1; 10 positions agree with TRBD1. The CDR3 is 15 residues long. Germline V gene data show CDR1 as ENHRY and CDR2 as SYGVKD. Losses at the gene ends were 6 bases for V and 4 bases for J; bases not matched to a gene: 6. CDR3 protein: CAISPPGQGYNEQFF. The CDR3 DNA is TGTGCCATCAGCCCCCCGGGACAGGGGTACAATGAGCAGTTCTTC.

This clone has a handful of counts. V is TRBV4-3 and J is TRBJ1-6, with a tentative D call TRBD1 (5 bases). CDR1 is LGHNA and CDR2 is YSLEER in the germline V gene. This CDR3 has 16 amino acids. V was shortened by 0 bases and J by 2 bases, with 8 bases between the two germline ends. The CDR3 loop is CASSQEGLTYNSPLHF. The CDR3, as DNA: TGCGCCAGCAGCCAAGAGGGGCTTACCTATAATTCACCCCTCCACTTT.

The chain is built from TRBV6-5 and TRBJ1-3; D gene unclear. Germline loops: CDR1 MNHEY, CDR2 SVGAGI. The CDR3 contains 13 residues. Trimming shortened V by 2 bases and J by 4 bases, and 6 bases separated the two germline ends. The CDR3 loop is CASSYPGGNTIYF. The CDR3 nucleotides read TGTGCCAGCAGTTACCCGGGGGGAAACACCATATATTTT.

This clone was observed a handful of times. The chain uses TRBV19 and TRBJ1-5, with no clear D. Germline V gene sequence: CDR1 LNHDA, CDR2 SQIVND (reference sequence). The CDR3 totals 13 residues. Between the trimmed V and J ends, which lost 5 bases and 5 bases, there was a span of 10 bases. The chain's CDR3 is CASSYPGYQPQHF. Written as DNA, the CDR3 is TGTGCCAGTAGTTACCCGGGGTATCAGCCCCAGCATTTT.

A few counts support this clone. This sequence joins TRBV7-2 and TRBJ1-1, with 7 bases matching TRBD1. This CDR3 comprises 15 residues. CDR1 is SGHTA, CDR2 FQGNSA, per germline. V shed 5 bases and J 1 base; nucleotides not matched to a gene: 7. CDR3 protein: CASSTFGTENTEAFF. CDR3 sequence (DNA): TGTGCCAGCAGCACATTCGGGACAGAGAACACTGAAGCTTTCTTT.

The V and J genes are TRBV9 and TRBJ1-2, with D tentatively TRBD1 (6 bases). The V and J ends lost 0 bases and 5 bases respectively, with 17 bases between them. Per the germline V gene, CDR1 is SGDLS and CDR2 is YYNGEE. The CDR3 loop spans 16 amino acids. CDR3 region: CASSVDVEGGRYGYTF. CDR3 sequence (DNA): TGTGCCAGCAGCGTAGATGTTGAGGGGGGACGATATGGCTACACCTTC.

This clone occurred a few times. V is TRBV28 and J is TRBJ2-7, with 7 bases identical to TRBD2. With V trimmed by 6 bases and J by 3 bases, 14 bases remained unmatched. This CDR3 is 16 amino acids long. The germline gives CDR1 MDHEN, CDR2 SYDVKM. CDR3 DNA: TGTGCCAGCAGGGGTTTAGGGCTAGCGGCGATCTACGAGCAGTACTTC. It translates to CASRGLGLAAIYEQYF.

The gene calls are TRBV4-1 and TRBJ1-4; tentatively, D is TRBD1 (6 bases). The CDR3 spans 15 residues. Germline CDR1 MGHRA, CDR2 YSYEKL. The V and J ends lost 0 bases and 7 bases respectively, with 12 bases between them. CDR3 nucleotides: TGCGCCAGCAGCCAAGAAGGGGGGCTGGGTGAAAAACTGTTTTTT. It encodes CASSQEGGLGEKLFF.

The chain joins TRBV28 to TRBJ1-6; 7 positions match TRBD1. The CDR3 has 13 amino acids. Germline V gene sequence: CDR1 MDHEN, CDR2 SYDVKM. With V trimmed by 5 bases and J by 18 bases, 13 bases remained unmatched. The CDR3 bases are TGTGCCAGCAGTCCCGGACAGGCCCGCCCGCCCCACTTT. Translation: CASSPGQARPPHF.

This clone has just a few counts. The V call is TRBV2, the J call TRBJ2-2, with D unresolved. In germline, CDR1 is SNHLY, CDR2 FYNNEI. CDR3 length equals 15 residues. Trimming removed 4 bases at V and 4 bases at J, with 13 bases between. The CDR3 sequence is CASSGMRLGTGELFF. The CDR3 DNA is TGTGCCAGCAGTGGTATGCGGTTGGGCACCGGGGAGCTGTTTTTT. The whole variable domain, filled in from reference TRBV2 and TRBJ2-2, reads EPEVTQTPSHQVTQMGQEVILRCVPISNHLYFYWYRQILGQKVEFLVSFYNNEISEKSEIFDDQFSVERPDGSNFTLKIRSTKLEDSAMYFCASSGMRLGTGELFFGEGSRLTVL.

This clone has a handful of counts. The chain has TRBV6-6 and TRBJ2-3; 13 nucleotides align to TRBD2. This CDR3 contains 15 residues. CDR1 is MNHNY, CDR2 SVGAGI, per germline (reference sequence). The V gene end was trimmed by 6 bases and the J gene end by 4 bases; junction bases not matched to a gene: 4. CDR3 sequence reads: CASRPLAGGPDTQYF. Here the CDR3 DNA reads TGTGCCAGCAGACCACTAGCGGGGGGGCCAGATACGCAGTATTTT.

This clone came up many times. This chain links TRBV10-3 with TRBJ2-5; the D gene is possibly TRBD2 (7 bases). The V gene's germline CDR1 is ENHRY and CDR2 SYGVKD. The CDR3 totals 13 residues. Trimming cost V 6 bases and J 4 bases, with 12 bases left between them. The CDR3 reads CAISAGEGETQYF. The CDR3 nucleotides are TGTGCCATCAGCGCAGGGGAGGGAGAGACCCAGTACTTC.